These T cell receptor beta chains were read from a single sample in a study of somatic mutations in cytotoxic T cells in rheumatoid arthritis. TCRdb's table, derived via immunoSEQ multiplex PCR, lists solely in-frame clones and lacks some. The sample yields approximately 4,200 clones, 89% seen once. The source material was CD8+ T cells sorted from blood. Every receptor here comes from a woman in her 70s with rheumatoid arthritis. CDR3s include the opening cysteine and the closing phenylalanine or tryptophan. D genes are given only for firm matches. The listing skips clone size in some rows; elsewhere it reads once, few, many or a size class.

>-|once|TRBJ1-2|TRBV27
TGTGCCAGCAGTTTAGGAGGGGTCGGCTATGGCTACACCTTC
CASSLGGVGYGYTF
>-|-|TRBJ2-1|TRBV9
TGTGCCAGCAGCGTAGTCGGAGTCCCAAACAATGAGCAGTTCTTC
CASSVVGVPNNEQFF
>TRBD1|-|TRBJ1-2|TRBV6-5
TGTGCCAGCAGCGGGACAGGGGGCTACTATGGCTACACCTTC
CASSGTGGYYGYTF
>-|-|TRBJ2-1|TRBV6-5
TGTGCCAGCAGTCCGGGCAATGAGCAGTTCTTC
CASSPGNEQFF
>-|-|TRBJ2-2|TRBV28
TGTGCTAGTGCGGACACAGCGAACACCGGGGAGCTGTTTTTT
CASADTANTGELFF
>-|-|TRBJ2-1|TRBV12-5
TGTGCTAGTGGTTTGGAGTTGTGGGAGGACCCTAATGAGCAGTTCTTC
CASGLELWEDPNEQFF
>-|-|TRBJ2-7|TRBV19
TGTGCCAGTAGTTCCCACGGAGGGCACTACGAGCAGTACTTC
CASSSHGGHYEQYF
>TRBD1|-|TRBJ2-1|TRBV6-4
TGTGCCAGCAGTGAGGAGACAGGGGGATACAATGAGCAGTTCTTC
CASSEETGGYNEQFF
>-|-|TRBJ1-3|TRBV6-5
TGTGCCAGCAGTTATGGGCGCTCTGGAAACACCATATATTTT
CASSYGRSGNTIYF
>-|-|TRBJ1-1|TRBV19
TGTGCCAGTACCTGGGCCCTGAACACTGAAGCTTTCTTT
CASTWALNTEAFF
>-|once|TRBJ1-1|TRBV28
TGTGCCAGCGAGGGGGGGCACATGAACACTGAAGCTTTCTTT
CASEGGHMNTEAFF
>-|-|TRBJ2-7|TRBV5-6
TGTGCCAGCAGCTTGGGTAGCCTCTACGAGCAGTACTTC
CASSLGSLYEQYF
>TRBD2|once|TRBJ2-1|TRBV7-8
TGTGCCAGCAGTCTCTTAGCGGGAGTGCGTGAGCAGTTCTTC
CASSLLAGVREQFF
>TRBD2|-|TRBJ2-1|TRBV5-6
TGTGCCAGCAGCTTGGCTCTAGCGGGGTCCTACAATGAGCAGTTCTTC
CASSLALAGSYNEQFF
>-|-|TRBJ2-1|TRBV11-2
TGTGCCAGCAGCTTGGGGACTGCGAGCTCCTACAATGAGCAGTTCTTC
CASSLGTASSYNEQFF
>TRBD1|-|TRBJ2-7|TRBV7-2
TGTGCCAGCAGCTTAACGGGACAGGCCTCCTACGAGCAGTACTTC
CASSLTGQASYEQYF
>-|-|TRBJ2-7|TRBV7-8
TGTGCCAGCAGCTTAGAGTCGAGCTACGAGCAGTACTTC
CASSLESSYEQYF
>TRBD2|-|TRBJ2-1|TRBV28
TGTGCCAGCAGTTTCCTTGGACTAGCGGGAGGGTCCTCCTACAATGAGCAGTTCTTC
CASSFLGLAGGSSYNEQFF
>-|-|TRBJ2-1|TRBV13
TGTGCCAGCAGCCTCTGGGACTCCGGAACCTACAATGAGCAGTTCTTC
CASSLWDSGTYNEQFF